This paragraph covers one T cell receptor (beta chain) sequence. The sample belongs to a study of identical twins. The germline V gene encodes CDR1 GTSNPN and CDR2 SVGIG (reference sequence). CDR3 size: 13 residues. The V gene lost 3 bases and the J gene lost 3 bases, with 11 bases spanning the gap. TCRdb itself ran the 5' RACE reads through MiXCR, one entry per CDR3 protein. This table holds some 240,000 distinct CDR3 sequences, about 10% found once. The TCR was taken from a man in his fifties in good health. The gene calls are TRBV30 and TRBJ1-2, with a possible D match to TRBD1 (5 bases). Sequencing used memory T cells sorted from blood. In DNA form, the CDR3 reads TGTGCCTGGAGCAGGGATTTGGACTATGGCTACACCTTC. Translating it yields CAWSRDLDYGYTF. The whole variable domain, filled in from reference TRBV30 and TRBJ1-2, reads SQTIHQWPATLVQPVGSPLSLECTVEGTSNPNLYWYRQAAGRGLQLLFYSVGIGQISSEVPQNLSASRPQDRQFILSSKKLLLSDSGFYLCAWSRDLDYGYTFGSGTRLTVV.